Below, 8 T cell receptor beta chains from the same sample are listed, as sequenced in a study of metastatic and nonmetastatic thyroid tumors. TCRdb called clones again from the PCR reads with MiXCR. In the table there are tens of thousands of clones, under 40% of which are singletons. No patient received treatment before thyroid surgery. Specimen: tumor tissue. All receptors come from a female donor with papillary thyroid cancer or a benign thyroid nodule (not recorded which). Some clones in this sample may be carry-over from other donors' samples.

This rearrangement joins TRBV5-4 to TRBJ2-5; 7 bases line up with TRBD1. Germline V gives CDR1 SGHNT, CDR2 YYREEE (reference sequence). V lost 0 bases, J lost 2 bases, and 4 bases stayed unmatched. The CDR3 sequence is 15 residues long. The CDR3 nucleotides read TGTGCCAGCAGCTTGGCGGGCAGGGGGCAAGAGACCCAGTACTTC. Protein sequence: CASSLAGRGQETQYF. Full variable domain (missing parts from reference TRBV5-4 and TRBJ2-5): ETGVTQSPTHLIKTRGQQVTLRCSSQSGHNTVSWYQQALGQGPQFIFQYYREEENGRGNFPPRFSGLQFPNYSSELNVNALELDDSALYLCASSLAGRGQETQYFGPGTRLLVL.

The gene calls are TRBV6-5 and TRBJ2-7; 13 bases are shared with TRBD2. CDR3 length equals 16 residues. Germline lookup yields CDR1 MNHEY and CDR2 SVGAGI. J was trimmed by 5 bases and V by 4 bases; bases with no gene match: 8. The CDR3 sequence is CASSSPSGLAGNEQYF. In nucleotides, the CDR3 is TGTGCCAGCAGTTCCCCATCGGGACTAGCGGGAAACGAGCAGTACTTC.

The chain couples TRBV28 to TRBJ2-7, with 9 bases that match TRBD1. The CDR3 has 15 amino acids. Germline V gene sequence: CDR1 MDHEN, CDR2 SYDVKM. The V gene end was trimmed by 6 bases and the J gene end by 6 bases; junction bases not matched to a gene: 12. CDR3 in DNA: TGTGCCAGCAGCACCCGGGGACAGGGACGTTCCGAGCAGTACTTC. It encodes CASSTRGQGRSEQYF.

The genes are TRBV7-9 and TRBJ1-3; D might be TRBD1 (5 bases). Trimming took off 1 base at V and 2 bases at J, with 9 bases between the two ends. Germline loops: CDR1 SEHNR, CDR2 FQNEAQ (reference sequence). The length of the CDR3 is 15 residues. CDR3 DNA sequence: TGTGCCAGCAGCTTAGTGGGGGGTGCTGGAAACACCATATATTTT. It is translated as CASSLVGGAGNTIYF.

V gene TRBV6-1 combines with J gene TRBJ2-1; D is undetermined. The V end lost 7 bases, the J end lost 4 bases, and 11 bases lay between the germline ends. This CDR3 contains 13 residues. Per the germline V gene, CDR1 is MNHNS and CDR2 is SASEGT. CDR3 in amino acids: CASTQQEYNEQFF. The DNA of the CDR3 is TGTGCCAGCACCCAGCAGGAATACAATGAGCAGTTCTTC.

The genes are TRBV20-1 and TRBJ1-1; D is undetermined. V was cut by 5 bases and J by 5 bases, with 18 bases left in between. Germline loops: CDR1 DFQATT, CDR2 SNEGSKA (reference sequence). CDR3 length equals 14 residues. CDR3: CSAPSYAGGTEAFF. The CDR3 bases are TGCAGTGCTCCCTCTTACGCGGGCGGAACTGAAGCTTTCTTT.

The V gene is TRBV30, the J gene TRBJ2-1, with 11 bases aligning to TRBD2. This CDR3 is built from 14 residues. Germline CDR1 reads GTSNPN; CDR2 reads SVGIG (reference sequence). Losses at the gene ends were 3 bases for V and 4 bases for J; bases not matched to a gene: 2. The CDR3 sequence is CAWRGTSGYNEQFF. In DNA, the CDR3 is TGTGCCTGGAGGGGGACTAGCGGATACAATGAGCAGTTCTTC.

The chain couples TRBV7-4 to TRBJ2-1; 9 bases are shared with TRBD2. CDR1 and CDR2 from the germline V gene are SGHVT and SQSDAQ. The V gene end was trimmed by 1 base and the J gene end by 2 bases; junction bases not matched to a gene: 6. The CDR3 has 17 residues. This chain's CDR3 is CASSLVGCGRAYNEQFF. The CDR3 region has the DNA TGTGCCAGCAGCTTAGTGGGTTGCGGGAGGGCCTACAATGAGCAGTTCTTC. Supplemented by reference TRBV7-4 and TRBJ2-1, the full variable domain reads GAGVSQSPRYKVAKRGRDVALRCDSISGHVTLYWYRQTLGQGSEVLTYSQSDAQRDKSGRPSGRFSAERPERSVSTLKIQRTEQGDSAVYLCASSLVGCGRAYNEQFFGPGTRLTVL.